This T cell receptor beta chain appears in the sequencing data of a study of T cells expressing NK-cell markers. The CDR3 loop spans 15 amino acids. For TCR beta, cDNA was produced by 5'RACE template switching with UMIs. TCRdb reprocessed the 5' RACE reads, keeping one entry per CDR3 protein, no DNA. The specimen's table records roughly 300,000 distinct CDR3 sequences. This TCR came from a woman aged 18 to 75 in good health. Material: blood T cells: a sorted CD56 or NKG2C T cell subset, CD4+ or CD8+ T cells, or bulk PBMC T cells (not recorded which). This chain uses TRBV12-3 or TRBV12-4 with TRBJ2-5; the D call of TRBD2 rests on TCRdb alone, since no DNA is present to check it. The CDR3 sequence: CASSFGGGLEETQYF.